This is a list of T cell receptor beta chains from one sample in a study of blood T cells in healthy people across ages. TCRdb itself ran the 5' RACE reads through MiXCR, one entry per CDR3 protein. The sample carries 800,000 to 1,000,000 distinct CDR3 sequences, about 48% recorded once. Sequenced: blood. The receptors shown here come from a man aged 25-40 years in good health. Both conserved end residues are part of each CDR3. The D gene is left open where the match is weak. Not every row has a clone size; where given, it reads once, few, many or a size class.

j_call | clone_size | d_call | v_call | cdr3_aa | cdr3_nt
TRBJ1-1 | few | TRBD1 | TRBV10-3 | CAISELTGGSNTEAFF | TGTGCCATCAGTGAGTTGACAGGGGGCTCAAACACTGAAGCTTTCTTT
TRBJ2-1 | NA | TRBD1 | TRBV7-6 | CASSPDRGNFNEQFF | TGTGCCAGCAGCCCCGACAGGGGTAATTTCAATGAGCAGTTCTTC
TRBJ2-7 | NA | NA | TRBV2 | CASRGSSAVGQYF | TGTGCCAGCCGCGGGTCATCGGCAGTCGGGCAGTACTTC
TRBJ1-5 | NA | NA | TRBV3-1 | CASSQNPGDAQPQHF | TGTGCCAGCAGCCAAAATCCGGGAGACGCCCAGCCCCAGCATTTT
TRBJ2-1 | few | NA | TRBV9 | CASSVGPPSYNEQFF | TGTGCCAGCAGCGTCGGTCCTCCCTCCTACAATGAGCAGTTCTTC
TRBJ2-7 | NA | NA | TRBV3-1 | CASSQGARRHEQYF | TGTGCCAGCAGCCAGGGGGCGCGTCGACACGAGCAGTACTTC
TRBJ1-2 | NA | TRBD1 | TRBV6-5 | CASSSIPGQGSYGYTF | TGTGCCAGCAGTTCTATCCCGGGACAGGGCTCCTATGGCTACACCTTC
TRBJ2-3 | few | NA | TRBV12-3/TRBV12-4 | CASSLEASPGTDTQYF | TGTGCCAGCAGTTTAGAGGCTAGCCCTGGCACAGATACGCAGTATTTT
TRBJ1-2 | NA | NA | TRBV6-1 | CASRAGRTMPGVYGYTF | TGTGCCAGCAGAGCCGGACGTACCATGCCCGGGGTCTATGGCTACACCTTC
TRBJ2-7 | few | TRBD1 | TRBV7-2 | CASSEGTVRYEQYF | TGTGCCAGCAGCGAAGGGACAGTTCGGTACGAGCAGTACTTC
TRBJ2-1 | NA | TRBD2 | TRBV4-3 | CASSQEGTSGGLSEQFF | TGCGCCAGCAGCCAAGAAGGGACTAGCGGGGGTCTTAGTGAGCAGTTCTTC
TRBJ2-7 | NA | TRBD1 | TRBV20-1 | CSAVGQGLSYEQYF | TGCAGTGCTGTAGGACAGGGGCTTTCCTACGAGCAGTACTTC
TRBJ2-7 | NA | TRBD2 | TRBV20-1 | CSAARLAGPSYGQYF | TGCAGTGCCGCCAGACTAGCGGGGCCCTCCTACGGGCAGTACTTC
TRBJ2-5 | NA | TRBD1 | TRBV5-5 | CASDRDRGQETQYF | TGTGCCAGTGACCGGGACAGGGGCCAAGAGACCCAGTACTTC
TRBJ2-7 | NA | NA | TRBV7-2 | CASSLFGLPYEQYF | TGTGCCAGCAGCTTATTTGGCCTTCCTTACGAGCAGTACTTC
TRBJ1-5 | once | NA | TRBV28 | CASRSGTEGNQPQHF | TGTGCCAGCAGAAGCGGGACGGAAGGCAATCAGCCCCAGCATTTT
TRBJ2-1 | NA | TRBD2 | TRBV2 | CASSEGGGRDEQFF | TGTGCCAGCAGTGAAGGCGGGGGGAGGGATGAGCAGTTCTTC
TRBJ2-3 | NA | NA | TRBV5-1 | CASSSNTVTQYF | TGCGCCAGCAGCTCGAACACAGTTACGCAGTATTTT
TRBJ1-1 | NA | NA | TRBV6-5 | CASSYSAGSGATYTEAFF | TGTGCCAGCAGTTACTCCGCCGGTTCCGGGGCCACCTACACTGAAGCTTTCTTT
TRBJ1-5 | few | NA | TRBV24-1 | CATSDPDLSQPQHF | TGTGCCACCAGTGACCCCGACCTGTCGCAGCCCCAGCATTTT
TRBJ2-7 | few | TRBD1 | TRBV24-1 | CATSDRTGSSYEQYF | TGTGCCACCAGTGATCGGACAGGGAGCTCCTACGAGCAGTACTTC
TRBJ2-7 | NA | NA | TRBV29-1 | CSVAGSYEQYF | TGCAGCGTTGCTGGCAGTTACGAGCAGTACTTC
TRBJ2-1 | NA | NA | TRBV6-1 | CASSEALRDNEQFF | TGTGCCAGCAGTGAAGCGCTTCGGGACAATGAGCAGTTCTTC
TRBJ2-4 | once | TRBD1 | TRBV7-2 | CASSSANRGPKNIQYF | TGTGCCAGCAGCTCAGCTAACAGGGGTCCTAAAAACATTCAGTACTTC
TRBJ2-3 | NA | NA | TRBV6-2/TRBV6-3 | CASSPAQRRAFDTQYF | TGTGCCAGCAGTCCCGCCCAGCGGAGGGCGTTCGATACGCAGTATTTT
TRBJ2-5 | few | NA | TRBV7-9 | CASSFGPDRTQYF | TGTGCCAGCAGCTTTGGGCCGGACCGGACCCAGTACTTC
TRBJ2-3 | NA | NA | TRBV20-1 | CSASDPNGSRAQYF | TGCAGTGCTAGTGACCCCAACGGGAGTAGAGCGCAGTATTTT
TRBJ2-7 | NA | TRBD1 | TRBV27 | CASSRLTGGPYEQYF | TGTGCCAGCAGTCGCTTGACAGGGGGCCCCTACGAGCAGTACTTC
TRBJ1-4 | NA | NA | TRBV12-3/TRBV12-4 | CASSFGGGSEKPFF | NA
TRBJ1-1 | NA | TRBD1 | TRBV20-1 | CIANPTGGTEAFF | TGCATTGCGAATCCGACAGGGGGAACTGAAGCTTTCTTT
TRBJ1-1 | few | TRBD1 | TRBV5-1 | CASSWRGQGNTEAFF | TGCGCCAGCAGTTGGAGGGGACAGGGGAACACTGAAGCTTTCTTT
TRBJ1-2 | NA | NA | TRBV15 | CATNQDSNYGYTF | TGTGCCACCAATCAGGACAGTAACTATGGCTACACCTTC
TRBJ2-7 | NA | NA | TRBV2 | CASSEVISYEQYF | TGTGCCAGCAGTGAAGTAATCTCCTACGAGCAGTACTTC
TRBJ2-7 | NA | NA | TRBV10-3 | CATDPSGAGRSEQYF | TGTGCCACCGACCCCTCAGGGGCAGGGCGGAGCGAGCAGTACTTC
TRBJ2-1 | NA | NA | TRBV20-1 | CSASEGGVSSYNEQFF | TGCAGTGCTAGTGAGGGGGGAGTAAGTTCCTACAATGAGCAGTTCTTC
TRBJ1-5 | NA | NA | TRBV7-2 | CASSPQTPSNQPQHF | TGTGCCAGCAGCCCCCAAACCCCGAGCAATCAGCCCCAGCATTTT
TRBJ1-2 | many | NA | TRBV4-3 | CASSPTGGNGYTF | TGCGCCAGCAGCCCAACCGGGGGGAATGGCTACACCTTC
TRBJ2-4 | few | NA | TRBV20-1 | CSRASSGLAKNIQYF | TGCAGTCGCGCCAGTTCAGGGCTAGCCAAAAACATTCAGTACTTC
TRBJ2-5 | NA | NA | TRBV30 | CAWGPGGQETQYF | TGTGCCTGGGGTCCTGGGGGTCAAGAGACCCAGTACTTC
TRBJ2-2 | NA | TRBD2 | TRBV4-2 | CASSQEDGGAGELFF | TGTGCCAGCAGCCAAGAAGACGGGGGGGCCGGGGAGCTGTTTTTT
TRBJ2-5 | NA | NA | TRBV24-1 | CATSDFKGRAETQYF | TGTGCCACCAGTGATTTTAAGGGCCGAGCGGAGACCCAGTACTTC
TRBJ1-2 | few | NA | TRBV4-3 | CASSQDLGGPGYGYTF | TGCGCCAGCAGCCAAGATCTTGGGGGGCCTGGCTATGGCTACACCTTC
TRBJ1-1 | NA | NA | TRBV29-1 | CSVDIWGAGTEAFF | TGCAGCGTTGACATCTGGGGGGCCGGCACTGAAGCTTTCTTT
TRBJ2-3 | NA | NA | TRBV4-2 | CASNQGVTQPSTDTQYF | TGTGCCAGCAACCAAGGGGTGACACAACCTAGCACAGATACGCAGTATTTT
TRBJ2-7 | few | NA | TRBV5-1 | CASSFNRDTRSYEQYF | TGCGCCAGCAGCTTCAACCGGGACACCCGCTCCTACGAGCAGTACTTC
TRBJ2-7 | NA | NA | TRBV12-3/TRBV12-4 | CASSPHGEGGHEQYF | TGTGCCAGCAGTCCGCACGGGGAAGGGGGACACGAGCAGTACTTC
TRBJ1-2 | NA | NA | TRBV29-1 | CSVDPVNYGYTF | TGCAGCGTTGACCCCGTTAACTATGGCTACACCTTC
TRBJ2-5 | NA | TRBD2 | TRBV9 | CASATSGGNEQYF | TGTGCCAGCGCGACTAGCGGGGGGAATGAGCAGTACTTC
TRBJ2-3 | few | NA | TRBV9 | CASSVEGFLSSTDTQYF | TGTGCCAGCAGCGTAGAGGGCTTCCTTTCTAGCACAGATACGCAGTATTTT
TRBJ1-1 | NA | NA | TRBV3-1 | CASSLCDYGNYRTDNTEAFF | TGTGCCAGCAGCCTGTGCGATTATGGGAATTATAGGACAGACAACACTGAAGCTTTCTTT
TRBJ2-7 | few | TRBD1 | TRBV12-3/TRBV12-4 | CASRIAGTGQGAYEQYF | TGTGCCAGCAGAATTGCCGGAACTGGACAGGGGGCCTACGAGCAGTACTTC
TRBJ1-5 | NA | NA | TRBV27 | CASSLYRERNQPQHF | TGTGCCAGCAGTTTATACAGGGAACGCAATCAGCCCCAGCATTTT
TRBJ2-1 | few | TRBD2 | TRBV9 | CASSVSGGAHNEQFF | TGTGCCAGCAGCGTTAGCGGGGGGGCCCACAATGAGCAGTTCTTC
TRBJ2-3 | few | NA | TRBV21-1 | CASSKAGGAVTDTQYF | TGTGCCAGCAGCAAAGCTGGGGGGGCCGTCACAGATACGCAGTATTTT
TRBJ2-3 | NA | TRBD2 | TRBV7-2 | CASSLGLPLAGYPDTQYF | TGTGCCAGCAGCTTAGGCCTTCCGCTAGCGGGGTACCCAGATACGCAGTATTTT
TRBJ2-7 | many | NA | TRBV3-1 | CASSQFYEQYF | TGTGCCAGCAGCCAATTCTACGAGCAGTACTTC
TRBJ1-2 | NA | TRBD1 | TRBV29-1 | CSVFDQGANGVIGYTF | TGCAGCGTTTTTGATCAGGGGGCAAATGGTGTTATTGGCTACACCTTC
TRBJ2-3 | few | NA | TRBV5-1 | CASSLGRKSTDTQYF | TGCGCCAGCAGCTTGGGGCGGAAGAGCACAGATACGCAGTATTTT
TRBJ2-3 | NA | NA | TRBV10-3 | CAISESSRGGLTDTQYF | TGTGCCATCAGTGAGTCGAGTAGGGGGGGCCTCACAGATACGCAGTATTTT
TRBJ2-4 | many | NA | TRBV7-9 | CASSSETRELKYF | TGTGCCAGCAGCTCCGAAACCCGGGAGCTAAAGTACTTC